This T cell receptor beta chain was sequenced for a study of patients and donors after allogeneic stem cell transplantation. Trimming took 3 bases from V and 1 from J; bases not matched to a gene: 9. CDR3 length: 16 amino acids. CDR1 is KGHSH, CDR2 LQKENI, per germline. TCRdb recomputed calls from the RT-PCR reads with MiXCR, one row per CDR3 protein. The sample lists approximately 200,000 distinct CDR3 sequences, approximately 41% occurring once. In its sample, this clonotype was seen a few times. The J gene is TRBJ2-7, the V gene TRBV18, with 7 positions matching TRBD1. Sequencing was carried out using blood, either unsorted or a sorted T cell fraction (not recorded which). The clonotype was recovered from a human donor who was either an allogeneic HSCT recipient or a stem cell or donor lymphocyte infusion donor (not recorded which). It is not recorded whose cells these are; they may come from a transplant donor. The CDR3: CASSPIRGTESYEQYF. DNA of the CDR3: TGTGCCAGCTCACCTATCCGTGGGACAGAGTCCTACGAGCAGTACTTC.